The TCR beta chain under discussion was sequenced for a study of cytomegalovirus exposure and HLA in healthy donors. Only in-frame clones appear in the TCRdb table, and some are missing; sequencing was by immunoSEQ multiplex PCR. The table has about 360,000 clones, roughly 85% seen once. Overall study findings and caveats: Researchers catalogued some 160 TCR beta chains as cytomegalovirus-associated.

As concerns this clone: What it binds is not known.

After removal of 10 bases from V and 10 bases from J, the junction contained 6 bases not matched to a gene. Per the germline V gene, CDR1 is MNHNS and CDR2 is SASEGT. The CDR3 is 12 amino acids. The source is a woman aged 18 to 35 in good health and CMV-seronegative. The sample taken for sequencing was PBMCs. The gene calls are TRBV6-1 and TRBJ2-2; TRBD1 matches at 10 bases. The CDR3 DNA sequence: TGTGCCATCAGACAGGGGGCTTTGGAGCTGTTTTTT. It codes for CAIRQGALELFF.